The T cell receptor beta chain under discussion was sequenced for a study of identical twins (dated by TCRdb to between 2015 and 2016). Looking at the study overall: To test whether fetal clonotypes persist, this study deep-sequenced TCR alpha and beta repertoires from monozygotic twins, from unrelated adults of various ages, and from cord blood. To rule out contamination, the twin experiments were replicated at different times with different library preparation protocols.

Library creation used 5' RACE. Reads for this sample came from an Illumina HiSeq 2000. A universal primer binding site was introduced by template switching, and a unique molecular identifier was present in the final cDNA, enabling accurate counting of TCR cDNA molecules. Specific primers in the conserved constant-segment region were used to synthesize first-strand cDNA for the TCR alpha and beta chains. Each cDNA library was double barcoded, with a SMART-Mk sample barcode plus Illumina barcodes, to control for contamination. TruSeq adapter sequences and Illumina sample barcodes were added in two successive PCR steps. TCR alpha and beta cDNA libraries were sequenced on the Illumina HiSeq platform with custom primers. The authors' analysis ran thus. MiGEC processed the raw reads to extract unique molecular identifiers, while MiXCR was used to determine the CDR3 positions. For each individual, recombination models were inferred using an EM algorithm with the repgenHMM and IGoR tools. The tcR package in R was used for shared clonotype analysis, with sharing normalized by the product of cloneset sizes. To study raw recombination without the effects of thymic and clonal selection, out-of-frame nonproductive sequences were analyzed. In-frame beta chains were kept once TCRdb had trimmed the public reads at Q25 with fastp and called clones with MiXCR. Each entry merges the rows of one CDR3 protein and shows their most common DNA and genes. The authors' filters were not applied to this entry. The sample table lists more than 200,000 distinct CDR3 sequences, 9.4% of them with a count of one. 4% to 6% of the sample is in the top ten clones.

This clonotype was counted ten times or more. The antigen this receptor binds is unknown. No qualities accompany the bases; no much larger clone lies one base away. Summary of the overall study and its limitations: Excess twin sharing in beta out-of-frame sequences was weaker because fewer shared sequences lowered the signal-to-noise ratio. Because the same donors could not be followed over many years, conclusions were based on cross-sectional statistical analysis. Invariant T cells such as MAIT and iNKT could partly confound zero-insertion analyses, though diverse VJ usage argued against this for most clonotypes. Abundant cord blood beta clonotypes carried fewer insertions; young adult naive repertoires showed a weaker similar trend, while memory repertoires showed none. Compared with coincidental sharing between unrelated individuals, out-of-frame TCR alpha sequences shared between twins showed an excess of sequences with low generation probability. Recombination models systematically underestimated out-of-frame TCR alpha sharing in monozygotic twins but agreed with sharing between unrelated individuals.

V is shortened by 3 bases, J by 5 bases, and the region joining them spans 14 bases. The CDR3 sequence holds 14 residues, the cysteine and phenylalanine included. Of the read, only the CDR3 DNA is kept; its 42 bases are in frame from base 1. From a lookup of the germline V gene, CDR1 and CDR2 are SGHRS and YFSETQ. Every donor was a healthy Caucasian. Miltenyi CD45RO+ enrichment and human naive T-cell isolation kits were used to isolate memory (CD45RO+) and naive T cells from PBMC. The specimen sequenced was memory (CD45RO+) T cells sorted from blood. The cell subset or site label, as the study defines it: CD45RO+ enriched T cells. The V gene is TRBV5-1 and the J gene is TRBJ1-1, with the D gene not confidently named. The receptor's source is a woman between 18 and 29 years old in good health. In nucleotides, the sequence is TGCGCCAGCAGCTCGGATTACGGGCGTACTGAAGCTTTCTTT. Its translation reads: CASSSDYGRTEAFF.